This T cell receptor beta chain stems from a study of cytotoxic CD8 clonotypes in ibrutinib-treated CLL. Overall study context: Patients: roughly ten relapsed/refractory, some 16 treatment-naive, some 18 IGHV unmutated. Regarding the study as a whole: Before falling back toward baseline at progression, clonality had risen at the time of ibrutinib response.

Targeted sequencing depth ranged from 1 in 200,000 to 1 in 1 million T cells. Using immunoSEQ multiplex PCR, the repertoire was profiled, and TCRdb retains in-frame clones only, with some absent. Among around 26,000 clones, over 75% were seen once, and the ten largest hold about 8%. From cryopreserved PBMCs came 1.5 to 2.5 micrograms of genomic DNA used for TCR beta libraries. Regarding this clone: Its antigen is not identified.

CDR3 length: 14 residues. The germline V gene encodes CDR1 LNHDA and CDR2 SQIVND (reference sequence). The germline V and J ends were trimmed by 5 bases and 0 bases, with 11 bases remaining between them. This chain connects TRBV19 to TRBJ2-7; D possibly uses TRBD1 or TRBD2 (5 bases each). Here the sequenced sample was PBMCs, taken after 24 months of ibrutinib treatment. The source is a human donor with chronic lymphocytic leukemia. The CDR3 DNA reads TGTGCCAGTAGTTCGGGGCCAAACTCCTACGAGCAGTACTTC. Its protein product is CASSSGPNSYEQYF.